This TCR beta chain came from a study of Ad26.COV2.S vaccination and SARS-CoV-2 variants. The V segment lost 1 base and the J segment 1 base; nucleotides outside the gene matches: 3. Germline CDR1 is MGHDK and CDR2 is SYGVNS. The CDR3 spans 15 residues. The protocol was immunoSEQ multiplex PCR, while the TCRdb copy is restricted to in-frame clones and leaves out a portion. The sample holds a few hundred thousand clones, approximately 87% seen once. Described treatment: roughly 19 received Ad26.COV2.S at low or high dose, single or two shots; several received placebo; per-sample allocation not given. Specimens were obtained on day 63 following the first vaccine or placebo injection.

The material sequenced was peripheral blood, taken in a trial of Ad26.COV2.S vaccine versus placebo. This sequence joins TRBV25-1 and TRBJ1-1, with 7 bases identical to TRBD1. The receptor was isolated from a person between 18 and 65 years old who received the Ad26.COV2.S COVID-19 vaccine or a placebo. The CDR3 DNA sequence: TGTGCCAGCAGTGAATCTAGGACAGGGAACACTGAAGCTTTCTTT. Its translation: CASSESRTGNTEAFF.